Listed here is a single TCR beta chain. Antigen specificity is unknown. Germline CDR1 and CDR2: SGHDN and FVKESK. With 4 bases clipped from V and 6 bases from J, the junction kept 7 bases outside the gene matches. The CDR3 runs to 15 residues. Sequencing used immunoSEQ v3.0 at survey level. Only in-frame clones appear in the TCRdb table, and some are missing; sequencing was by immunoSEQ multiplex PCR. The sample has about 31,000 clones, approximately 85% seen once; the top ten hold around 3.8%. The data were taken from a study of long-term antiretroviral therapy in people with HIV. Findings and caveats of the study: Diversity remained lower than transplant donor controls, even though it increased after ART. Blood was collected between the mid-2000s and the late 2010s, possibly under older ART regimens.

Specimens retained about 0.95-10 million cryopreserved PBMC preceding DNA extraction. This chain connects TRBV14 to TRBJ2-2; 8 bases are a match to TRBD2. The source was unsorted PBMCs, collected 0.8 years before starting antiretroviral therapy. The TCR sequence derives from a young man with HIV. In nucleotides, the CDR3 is TGTGCCAGCAGCCCGGCGGGGGGATTCCCCGGGGAGCTGTTTTTT. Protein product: CASSPAGGFPGELFF.